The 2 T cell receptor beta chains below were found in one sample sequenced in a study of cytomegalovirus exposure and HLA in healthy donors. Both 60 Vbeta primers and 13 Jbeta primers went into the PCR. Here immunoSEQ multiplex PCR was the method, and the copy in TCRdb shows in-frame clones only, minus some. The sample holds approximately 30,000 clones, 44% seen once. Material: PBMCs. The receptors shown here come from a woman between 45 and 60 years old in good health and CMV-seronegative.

The CDR3 DNA reads as TGTGCCAGCAGGGCCCCCGGCGGGGGCGGAGAGGTCCAGCATTTT. Protein product: CASRAPGGGGEVQHF. The V and J genes are TRBV28 and TRBJ1-5; weak D call: TRBD1 (6 bases). The CDR3 extends over 15 amino acids. Germline V gene sequence: CDR1 MDHEN, CDR2 SYDVKM. The ends were cut back, 6 bases at V and 12 bases at J, with 24 bases in the middle. Drawing the rest from reference TRBV28 and TRBJ1-5, the complete variable domain is DVKVTQSSRYLVKRTGEKVFLECVQDMDHENMFWYRQDPGLGLRLIYFSYDVKMKEKGDIPEGYSVSREKKERFSLILESASTNQTSMYLCASRAPGGGGEVQHFGDGTRLSIL.

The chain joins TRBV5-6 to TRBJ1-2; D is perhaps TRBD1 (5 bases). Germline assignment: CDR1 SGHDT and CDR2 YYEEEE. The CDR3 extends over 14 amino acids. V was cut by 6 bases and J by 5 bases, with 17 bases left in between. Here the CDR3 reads CASTPRASSYGYTF. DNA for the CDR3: TGTGCCAGCACCCCCAGGGCCTCTTCGTATGGCTACACCTTC.